The entry below describes one TCR beta chain. The target antigen is unknown. TCR alpha and TCR beta cDNA libraries carrying sample barcodes and UMIs came from 5'RACE with constant-segment primers. TCRdb reanalysed the 5' RACE reads using MiXCR and keeps one entry per CDR3 protein. Among 300,000 to 350,000 distinct CDR3 sequences, 15% to 20% were seen once, and the ten largest hold over 20%. The entry originates in a study of T-cell memory formation after mild COVID-19. General observations from the study: Chiefly within CM and EM were the contracting CD4+ clones; CD8+ ones were within EMRA. In pre-infection memory, a portion of responding clones appeared, which suggested that cross-reactive memory joined.

CDR3 size: 14 residues. Germline loops: CDR1 SGHNT, CDR2 YYREEE (reference sequence). Deletions cut 2 bases from V and 1 base from J, with 9 bases between. The sequence came from a young man who had mild COVID-19 (a few samples of this study predate the infection). Cell type and time point are not known. The V gene is TRBV5-4, the J gene TRBJ1-1, with a tentative D call TRBD1 (5 bases). The sequencing input was PBMCs or a T cell subset sorted from them (not recorded which). For the CDR3, the DNA is TGTGCCAGCAGCTTATGGGGGGAGAACACTGAAGCTTTCTTT. It codes for CASSLWGENTEAFF.